A selection of T cell receptor beta chains follows, all from one sample in a study of blood T cell repertoires in COVID-19. TCRdb's copy holds only in-frame clones and misses some; the assay was immunoSEQ multiplex PCR. Found here are roughly 90,000 clones, approximately 89% of them singletons; the top ten hold 2% to 3%. The specimen was peripheral blood. These receptors all stem from a man aged 50 to 59 with acute or convalescent COVID-19. The CDR3 runs from the conserved cysteine through the conserved F or W. A D gene is named only where the DNA matches it firmly. Clone size is not always given. Where it is, it says once, few, many or a class for expanded clones.

V gene	clone size	D gene	J gene	CDR3 protein	CDR3 DNA
TRBV12-3/TRBV12-4	.	TRBD1	TRBJ1-4	CASRGDSKKLFF	TGTGCCAGCAGGGGGGACAGCAAAAAACTGTTTTTT
TRBV4-1	.	TRBD1	TRBJ2-2	CASSPKGQGRGTGELFF	TGCGCCAGCAGCCCTAAGGGACAGGGAAGGGGCACCGGGGAGCTGTTTTTT
TRBV30	once	.	TRBJ2-5	CAWSVLGETQYF	TGTGCCTGGAGTGTACTAGGGGAGACCCAGTACTTC
TRBV10-2	.	TRBD2	TRBJ2-1	CASSGDLTSGRAFEQFF	TGCGCCAGCAGTGGCGACCTGACTAGCGGGAGGGCCTTTGAGCAGTTCTTC
TRBV18	.	TRBD1	TRBJ1-1	CASSPTGDTEAFF	TGTGCCAGCTCACCCACAGGGGACACTGAAGCTTTCTTT
TRBV7-9	.	.	TRBJ2-7	CASSERQDEQYF	TGTGCCAGCAGCGAGAGACAGGACGAGCAGTACTTC
TRBV29-1	.	.	TRBJ2-5	CSGLTGGEETQYF	TGCAGCGGCCTGACAGGAGGAGAAGAGACCCAGTACTTC
TRBV2	.	TRBD1	TRBJ1-2	CASRSIGTGRRNTF	TGTGCCAGCAGGAGCATTGGGACAGGGCGGAGGAACACCTTC
TRBV11-2	once	.	TRBJ1-1	CASSLGWANTEAFF	TGTGCCAGCAGCCTGGGTTGGGCGAACACTGAAGCTTTCTTT
TRBV28	.	.	TRBJ1-5	CASSGTGESNQPQHF	TGTGCCAGCAGTGGAACAGGAGAGAGCAATCAGCCCCAGCATTTT
TRBV2	.	.	TRBJ1-5	CASRGQSISNQPQHF	TGTGCCAGCAGAGGACAGTCCATTAGCAATCAGCCCCAGCATTTT
TRBV12-3/TRBV12-4	.	.	TRBJ1-5	CASSQGNQPQHF	TGTGCCAGCAGTCAGGGCAATCAGCCCCAGCATTTT
TRBV19	.	TRBD1	TRBJ1-5	CASSIEARGRHQPQHF	TGTGCCAGTAGTATAGAAGCCAGGGGGCGTCATCAGCCCCAGCATTTT
TRBV30	.	.	TRBJ2-2	CAWSQTGPFTGELFF	TGTGCCTGGAGTCAGACAGGTCCTTTCACCGGGGAGCTGTTTTTT
TRBV27	.	.	TRBJ2-7	CASSLRGSTSYEQYF	TGTGCCAGCAGTTTACGGGGGTCGACTTCCTACGAGCAGTACTTC
TRBV5-4	.	.	TRBJ2-1	CASSLDGGSSYNEQFF	TGTGCCAGCAGCTTGGATGGCGGCAGCTCCTACAATGAGCAGTTCTTC
TRBV4-1	once	TRBD1	TRBJ2-3	CASSRGQGSTDTQYF	TGCGCCAGCAGCCGCGGACAGGGGAGCACAGATACGCAGTATTTT
TRBV4-2	once	TRBD2	TRBJ2-4	CASSQRVSGGAQNIQYF	TGTGCCAGCAGCCAAAGGGTTAGCGGGGGGGCGCAAAACATTCAGTACTTC
TRBV9	.	TRBD2	TRBJ2-3	CASSVAPSSGSSDTQYF	TGTGCCAGCAGCGTAGCTCCCTCTAGCGGGAGTTCAGATACGCAGTATTTT
TRBV3-1/TRBV3-2	.	TRBD1	TRBJ1-2	CASSQLRQGTANYGYTF	TGTGCCAGCAGCCAATTGAGACAGGGGACCGCTAACTATGGCTACACCTTC
TRBV5-5	.	.	TRBJ2-3	CASTVLLQPRWTDTQYF	TGTGCCAGCACCGTTCTTTTACAGCCCAGGTGGACAGATACGCAGTATTTT
TRBV7-2	.	TRBD2	TRBJ2-2	CASSLISTSGTGELFF	TGTGCCAGCAGCTTAATTTCGACTAGCGGCACCGGGGAGCTGTTTTTT
TRBV29-1	.	TRBD1	TRBJ1-2	CSVVQGFYGYTF	TGCAGCGTTGTACAGGGGTTCTATGGCTACACCTTC
TRBV19	.	TRBD1	TRBJ2-2	CASRGQGDTGELFF	TGTGCCAGTAGGGGACAGGGAGACACCGGGGAGCTGTTTTTT
TRBV5-8	.	.	TRBJ1-5	CASSLGRGGQPQHF	TGTGCCAGCAGCTTGGGCCGGGGTGGTCAGCCCCAGCATTTT
TRBV25-1	.	.	TRBJ2-5	CASSSPDSRLKETQYF	TGTGCCAGCAGTTCACCTGACAGCCGCTTAAAGGAGACCCAGTACTTC
TRBV5-5	.	.	TRBJ1-1	CASSLVGRNTEAFF	TGTGCCAGCAGCTTGGTGGGCAGGAACACTGAAGCTTTCTTT
TRBV7-2	.	.	TRBJ1-1	CASSDYMRSAEAFF	TGTGCCAGCAGCGACTATATGAGAAGCGCTGAAGCTTTCTTT
TRBV28	once	.	TRBJ1-1	CASITSGGTEAFF	TGTGCCAGCATTACCAGCGGGGGAACTGAAGCTTTCTTT
TRBV7-2	.	TRBD1	TRBJ1-2	CASSSIGTGGASRGYTF	TGTGCCAGCAGCTCCATAGGGACAGGGGGTGCAAGTAGGGGCTACACCTTC
TRBV9	.	TRBD2	TRBJ2-1	CASSVGGQGGNEQFF	TGTGCCAGCAGCGTAGGAGGGCAGGGAGGGAATGAGCAGTTCTTC
TRBV27	.	TRBD2	TRBJ2-1	CASSPGLAVHEQFF	TGTGCCAGCAGCCCGGGACTAGCGGTCCATGAGCAGTTCTTC
TRBV5-1	.	.	TRBJ2-3	CASSPWDISSTDTQYF	TGCGCCAGCAGCCCTTGGGACATTTCTAGCACAGATACGCAGTATTTT
TRBV28	.	.	TRBJ1-4	CASSLARMGGTNEKLFF	TGTGCCAGCAGTTTGGCCAGGATGGGTGGGACTAATGAAAAACTGTTTTTT
TRBV19	.	.	TRBJ1-5	CASSLTQGYQPQHF	TGTGCCAGTAGTCTGACTCAGGGTTATCAGCCCCAGCATTTT
TRBV6-5	.	TRBD1	TRBJ1-2	CASSPRQGSPYGYTF	TGTGCCAGCAGTCCGCGACAGGGATCTCCCTATGGCTACACCTTC
TRBV11-2	.	.	TRBJ1-2	CASSPIGGNYGYTF	TGTGCCAGCAGCCCCATAGGGGGTAACTATGGCTACACCTTC
TRBV19	.	TRBD1	TRBJ1-4	CASTHSGTGNEKLFF	TGTGCCAGTACACACTCCGGGACAGGGAATGAAAAACTGTTTTTT
TRBV5-1	once	TRBD1	TRBJ1-2	CASGLRGQAGYTF	TGCGCCAGCGGCCTCAGGGGGCAAGCTGGCTACACCTTC
TRBV4-1	.	TRBD1	TRBJ2-5	CASSPNRGETQYF	TGCGCCAGCAGCCCAAACAGGGGAGAGACCCAGTACTTC
TRBV6-5	.	.	TRBJ1-1	CASRPRGGNTEAFF	TGTGCCAGCCGCCCCAGGGGCGGGAACACTGAAGCTTTCTTT
TRBV27	.	.	TRBJ1-4	CASSPRDTLAGEKLFF	TGTGCCAGCAGTCCACGGGACACCCTAGCGGGTGAAAAACTGTTTTTT
TRBV10-3	.	.	TRBJ2-3	CAISESVTIDTQYF	TGTGCCATCAGTGAGTCGGTGACTATCGATACGCAGTATTTT
TRBV11-1	.	TRBD2	TRBJ2-1	CASRERLAGGPDEQFF	TGTGCCAGCAGAGAAAGACTAGCGGGGGGGCCGGATGAGCAGTTCTTC
TRBV27	.	.	TRBJ2-1	CASSLLGGNEQFF	TGTGCCAGCAGTTTATTGGGGGGAAATGAGCAGTTCTTC
TRBV7-9	.	.	TRBJ2-1	CASSPLSNEQFF	TGTGCCAGCAGCCCTCTGAGCAATGAGCAGTTCTTC
TRBV6-1	.	TRBD1	TRBJ1-5	CASSEVLSGGSQPQHF	TGTGCCAGCAGTGAAGTTCTATCAGGGGGGAGTCAGCCCCAGCATTTT
TRBV5-1	few	.	TRBJ2-3	CASSLAMRGTDTQYF	TGCGCCAGCAGCTTGGCCATGAGAGGCACAGATACGCAGTATTTT
TRBV27	.	.	TRBJ2-1	CASSSSQGNSGQFF	TGTGCCAGCAGTTCCTCCCAAGGTAATAGCGGGCAGTTCTTC